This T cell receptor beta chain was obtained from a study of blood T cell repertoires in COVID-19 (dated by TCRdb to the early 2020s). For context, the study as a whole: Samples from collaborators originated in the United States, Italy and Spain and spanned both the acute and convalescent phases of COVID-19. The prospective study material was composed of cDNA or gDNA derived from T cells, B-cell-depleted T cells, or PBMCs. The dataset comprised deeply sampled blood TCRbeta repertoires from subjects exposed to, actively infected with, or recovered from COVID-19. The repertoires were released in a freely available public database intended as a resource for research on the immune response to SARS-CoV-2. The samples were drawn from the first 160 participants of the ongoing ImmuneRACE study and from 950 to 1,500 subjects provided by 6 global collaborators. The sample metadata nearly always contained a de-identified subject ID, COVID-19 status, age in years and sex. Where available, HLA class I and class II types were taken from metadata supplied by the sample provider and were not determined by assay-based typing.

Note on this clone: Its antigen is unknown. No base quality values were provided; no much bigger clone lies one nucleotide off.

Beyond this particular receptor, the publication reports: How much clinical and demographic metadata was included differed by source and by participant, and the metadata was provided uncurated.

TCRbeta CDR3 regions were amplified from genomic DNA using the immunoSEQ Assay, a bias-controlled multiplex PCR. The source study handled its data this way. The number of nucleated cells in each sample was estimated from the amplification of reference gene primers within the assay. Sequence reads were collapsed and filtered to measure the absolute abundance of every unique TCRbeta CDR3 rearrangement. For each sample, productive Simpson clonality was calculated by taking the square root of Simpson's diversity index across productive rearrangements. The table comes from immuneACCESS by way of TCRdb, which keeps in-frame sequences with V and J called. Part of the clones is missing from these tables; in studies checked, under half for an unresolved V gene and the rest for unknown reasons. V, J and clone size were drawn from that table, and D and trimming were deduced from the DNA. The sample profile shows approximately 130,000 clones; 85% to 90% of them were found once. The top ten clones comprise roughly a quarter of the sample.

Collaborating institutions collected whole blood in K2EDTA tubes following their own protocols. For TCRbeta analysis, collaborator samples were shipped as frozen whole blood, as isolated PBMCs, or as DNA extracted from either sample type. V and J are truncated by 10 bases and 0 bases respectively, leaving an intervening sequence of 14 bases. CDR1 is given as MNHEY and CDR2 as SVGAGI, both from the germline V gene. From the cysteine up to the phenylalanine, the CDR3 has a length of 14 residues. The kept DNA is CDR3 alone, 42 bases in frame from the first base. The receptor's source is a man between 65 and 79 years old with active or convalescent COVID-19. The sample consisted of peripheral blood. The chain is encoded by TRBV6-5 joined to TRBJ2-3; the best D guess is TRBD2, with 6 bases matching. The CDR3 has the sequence CATLRSGSTDTQYF. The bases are TGTGCCACCCTGCGGAGCGGGAGCACAGATACGCAGTATTTT.